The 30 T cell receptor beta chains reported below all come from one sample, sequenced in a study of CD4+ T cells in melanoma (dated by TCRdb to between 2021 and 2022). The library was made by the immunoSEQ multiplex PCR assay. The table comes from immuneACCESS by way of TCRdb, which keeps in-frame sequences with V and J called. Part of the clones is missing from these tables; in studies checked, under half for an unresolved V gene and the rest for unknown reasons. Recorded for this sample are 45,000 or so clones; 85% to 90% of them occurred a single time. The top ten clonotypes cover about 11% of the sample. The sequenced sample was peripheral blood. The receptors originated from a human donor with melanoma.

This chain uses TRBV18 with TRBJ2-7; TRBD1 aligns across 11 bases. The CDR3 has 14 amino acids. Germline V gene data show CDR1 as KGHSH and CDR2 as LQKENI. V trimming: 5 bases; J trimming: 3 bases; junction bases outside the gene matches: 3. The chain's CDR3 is CASSLGTGGYEQYF. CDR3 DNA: TGTGCCAGCTCATTAGGGACAGGGGGCTACGAGCAGTACTTC.

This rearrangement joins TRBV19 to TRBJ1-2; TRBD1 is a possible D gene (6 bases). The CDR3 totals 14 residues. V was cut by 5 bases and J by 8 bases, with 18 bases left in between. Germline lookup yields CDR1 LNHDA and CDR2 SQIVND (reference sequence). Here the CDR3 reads CASSLAPRQAGYTF. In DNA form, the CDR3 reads TGTGCCAGTAGTCTAGCCCCGAGACAGGCCGGCTACACCTTC.

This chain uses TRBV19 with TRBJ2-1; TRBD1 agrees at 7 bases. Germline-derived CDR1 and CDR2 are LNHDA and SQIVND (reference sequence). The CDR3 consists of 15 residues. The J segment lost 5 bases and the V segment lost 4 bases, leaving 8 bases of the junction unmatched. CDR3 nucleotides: TGTGCCAGTAGTAGACAGGGCCCCACCAACAATGAGCAGTTCTTC. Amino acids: CASSRQGPTNNEQFF.

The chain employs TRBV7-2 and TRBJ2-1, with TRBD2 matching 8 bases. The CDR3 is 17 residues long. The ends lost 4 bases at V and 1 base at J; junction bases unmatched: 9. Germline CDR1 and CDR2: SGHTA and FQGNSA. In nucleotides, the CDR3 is TGTGCCAGCAGCTCAACGAAAGCGGGGGCTTCCTACAATGAGCAGTTCTTC. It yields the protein CASSSTKAGASYNEQFF.

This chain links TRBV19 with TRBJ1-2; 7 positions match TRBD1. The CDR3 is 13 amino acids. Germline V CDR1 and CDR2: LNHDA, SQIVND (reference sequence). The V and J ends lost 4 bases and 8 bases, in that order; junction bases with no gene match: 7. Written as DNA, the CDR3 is TGTGCCAGTAGTACTGACAGGGCAGGAGGCTACACCTTC. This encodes CASSTDRAGGYTF.

CDR3 sequence reads: CASTHGVAGANVLTF. CDR3 DNA: TGTGCCAGCACCCACGGAGTTGCTGGGGCCAACGTCCTGACTTTC. The rearrangement links TRBV27 to TRBJ2-6, with D unresolved. CDR3 length equals 15 residues. V lost 7 bases to trimming and J lost 2 bases, with 12 bases between them. Germline V gene lookup returns CDR1 MNHEY and CDR2 SMNVEV (reference sequence).

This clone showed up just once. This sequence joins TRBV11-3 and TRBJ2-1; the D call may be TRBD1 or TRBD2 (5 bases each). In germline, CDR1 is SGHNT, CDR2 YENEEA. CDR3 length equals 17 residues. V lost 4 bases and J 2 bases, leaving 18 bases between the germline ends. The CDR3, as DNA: TGTGCCAGCAGCTCCGGTTTCCGGGACCACACCTACAATGAGCAGTTCTTC. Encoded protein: CASSSGFRDHTYNEQFF.

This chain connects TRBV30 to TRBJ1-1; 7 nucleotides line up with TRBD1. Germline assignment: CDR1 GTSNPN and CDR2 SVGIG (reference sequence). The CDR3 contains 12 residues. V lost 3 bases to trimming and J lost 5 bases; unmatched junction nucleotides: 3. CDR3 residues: CAWRLQGTEAFF. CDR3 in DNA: TGTGCCTGGAGGTTACAGGGGACTGAAGCTTTCTTT. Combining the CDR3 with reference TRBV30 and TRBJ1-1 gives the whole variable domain SQTIHQWPATLVQPVGSPLSLECTVEGTSNPNLYWYRQAAGRGLQLLFYSVGIGQISSEVPQNLSASRPQDRQFILSSKKLLLSDSGFYLCAWRLQGTEAFFGQGTRLTVV.

CDR3 bases: TGTGCCAGCAGCCCCGGGACAGGGGTCGAGCAGTACTTC. This encodes CASSPGTGVEQYF. This chain uses TRBV6-5 with TRBJ2-7, with 10 bases that match TRBD1. The V gene end was trimmed by 6 bases and the J gene end by 6 bases; junction bases not matched to a gene: 5. This CDR3 region has 13 residues. Germline V gene sequence: CDR1 MNHEY, CDR2 SVGAGI.

The CDR3 reads CASSGKTGVNEKLFF. The CDR3 DNA reads TGTGCCAGCAGCGGGAAGACAGGGGTAAATGAAAAACTGTTTTTT. The rearrangement links TRBV5-4 to TRBJ1-4; 8 positions agree with TRBD1. Germline V gives CDR1 SGHNT, CDR2 YYREEE (reference sequence). V was pared by 4 bases and J by 5 bases, with 7 bases of the junction left unmatched. This CDR3 spans 15 amino acids.

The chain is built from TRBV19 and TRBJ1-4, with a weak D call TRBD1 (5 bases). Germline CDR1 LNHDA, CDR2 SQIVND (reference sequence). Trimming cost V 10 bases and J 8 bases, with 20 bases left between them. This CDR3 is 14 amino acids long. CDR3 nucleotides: TGTGCCACCGCATTCTGGGGGGGTGCCGAAAAACTGTTTTTT. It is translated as CATAFWGGAEKLFF.

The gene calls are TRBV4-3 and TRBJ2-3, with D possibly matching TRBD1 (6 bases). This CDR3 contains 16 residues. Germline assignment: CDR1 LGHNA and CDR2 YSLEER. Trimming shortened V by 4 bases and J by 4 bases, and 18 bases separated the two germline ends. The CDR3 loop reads CASSRSDSHSADTQYF. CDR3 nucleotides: TGCGCCAGCAGCCGGTCGGACAGCCATTCCGCAGATACGCAGTATTTT.

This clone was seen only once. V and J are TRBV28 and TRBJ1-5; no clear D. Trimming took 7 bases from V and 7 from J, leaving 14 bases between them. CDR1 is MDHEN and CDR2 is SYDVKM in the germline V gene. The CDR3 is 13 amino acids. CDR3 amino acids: CASIRRGGQPQHF. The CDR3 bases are TGTGCCAGCATCCGCCGTGGAGGACAGCCCCAGCATTTT.

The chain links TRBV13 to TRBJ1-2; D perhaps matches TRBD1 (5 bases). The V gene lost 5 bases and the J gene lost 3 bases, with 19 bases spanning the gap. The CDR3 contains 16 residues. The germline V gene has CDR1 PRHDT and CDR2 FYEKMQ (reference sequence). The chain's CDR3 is CASSLPGRSVYYGYTF. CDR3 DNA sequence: TGTGCCAGCAGCCTCCCGGGACGTAGTGTTTACTATGGCTACACCTTC.

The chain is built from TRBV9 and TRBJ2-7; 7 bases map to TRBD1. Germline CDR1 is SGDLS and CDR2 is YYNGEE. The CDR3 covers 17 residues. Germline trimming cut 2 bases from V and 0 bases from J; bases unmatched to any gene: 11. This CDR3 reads CASSVPNYRGFSYEQYF. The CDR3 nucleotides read TGTGCCAGCAGCGTTCCAAATTACAGGGGCTTCTCCTACGAGCAGTACTTC.

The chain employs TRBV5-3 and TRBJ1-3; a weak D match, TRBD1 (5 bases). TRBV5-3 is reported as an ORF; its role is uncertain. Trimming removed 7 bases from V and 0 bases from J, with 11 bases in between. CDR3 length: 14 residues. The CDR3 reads CARGTALSGNTIYF. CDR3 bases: TGTGCCAGAGGGACTGCGCTCTCTGGAAACACCATATATTTT.

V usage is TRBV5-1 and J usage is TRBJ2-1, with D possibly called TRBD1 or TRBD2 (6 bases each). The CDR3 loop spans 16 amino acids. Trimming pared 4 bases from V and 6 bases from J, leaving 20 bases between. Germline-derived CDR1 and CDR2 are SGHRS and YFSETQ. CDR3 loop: CASSGTGARVINEQFF. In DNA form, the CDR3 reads TGCGCCAGCAGCGGGACGGGGGCGCGGGTGATCAATGAGCAGTTCTTC.

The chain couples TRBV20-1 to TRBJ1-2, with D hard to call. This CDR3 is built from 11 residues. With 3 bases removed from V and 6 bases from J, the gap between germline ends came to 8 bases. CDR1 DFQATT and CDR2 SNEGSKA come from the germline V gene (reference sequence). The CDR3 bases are TGCAGTGCTAGTGAGGGTAATGGCTACACCTTC. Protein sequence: CSASEGNGYTF.

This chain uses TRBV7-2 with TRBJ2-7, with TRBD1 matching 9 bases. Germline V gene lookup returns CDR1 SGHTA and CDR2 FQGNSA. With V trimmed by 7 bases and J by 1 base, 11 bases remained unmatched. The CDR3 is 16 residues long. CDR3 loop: CASKSQAGTGSYEQYF. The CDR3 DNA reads TGTGCCAGCAAATCCCAAGCCGGGACAGGGTCCTACGAGCAGTACTTC.

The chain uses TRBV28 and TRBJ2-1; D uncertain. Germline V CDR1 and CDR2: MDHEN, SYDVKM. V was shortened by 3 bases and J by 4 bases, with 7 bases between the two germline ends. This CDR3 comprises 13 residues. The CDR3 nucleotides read TGTGCCAGCAGTTTGCGACTGTACAATGAGCAGTTCTTC. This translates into CASSLRLYNEQFF.

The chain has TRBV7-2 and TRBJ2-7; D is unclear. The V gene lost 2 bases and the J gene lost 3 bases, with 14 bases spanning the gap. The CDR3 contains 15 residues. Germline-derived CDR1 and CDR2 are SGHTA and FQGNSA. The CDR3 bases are TGTGCCAGCAGCTTAAGCCACTCCCCAGGCTACGAGCAGTACTTC. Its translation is CASSLSHSPGYEQYF.

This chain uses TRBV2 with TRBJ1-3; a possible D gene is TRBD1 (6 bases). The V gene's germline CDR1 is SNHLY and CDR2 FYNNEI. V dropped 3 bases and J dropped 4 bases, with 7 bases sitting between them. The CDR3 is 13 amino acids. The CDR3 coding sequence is TGTGCCAGCAGTGAGGGGACAGGAAACACCATATATTTT. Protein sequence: CASSEGTGNTIYF.

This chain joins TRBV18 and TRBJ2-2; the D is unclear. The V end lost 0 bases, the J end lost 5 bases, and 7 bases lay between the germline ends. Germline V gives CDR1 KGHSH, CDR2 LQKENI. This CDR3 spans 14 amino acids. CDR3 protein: CASSPPASTGELFF. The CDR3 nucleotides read TGTGCCAGCTCACCACCGGCGAGTACCGGGGAGCTGTTTTTT.

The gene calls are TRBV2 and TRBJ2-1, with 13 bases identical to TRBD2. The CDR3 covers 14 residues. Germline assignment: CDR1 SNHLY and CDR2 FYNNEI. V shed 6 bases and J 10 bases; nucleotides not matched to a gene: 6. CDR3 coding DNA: TGTGCCAGCAGCCTAGGGACTAGCGGGGCCGAGCAGTTCTTC. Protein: CASSLGTSGAEQFF.

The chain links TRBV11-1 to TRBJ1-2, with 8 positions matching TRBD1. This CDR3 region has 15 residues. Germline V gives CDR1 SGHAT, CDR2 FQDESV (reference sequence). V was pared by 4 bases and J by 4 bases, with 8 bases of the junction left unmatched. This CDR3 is CASSSHGTGAYGYTF. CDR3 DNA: TGTGCCAGCAGCTCTCACGGGACAGGAGCCTATGGCTACACCTTC.

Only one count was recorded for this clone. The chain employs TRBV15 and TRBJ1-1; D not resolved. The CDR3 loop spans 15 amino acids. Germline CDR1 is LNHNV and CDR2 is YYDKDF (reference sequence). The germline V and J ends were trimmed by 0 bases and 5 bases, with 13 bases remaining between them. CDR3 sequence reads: CATSRDLALGTEAFF. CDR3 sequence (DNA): TGTGCCACCAGCAGAGATCTTGCTTTGGGTACTGAAGCTTTCTTT.

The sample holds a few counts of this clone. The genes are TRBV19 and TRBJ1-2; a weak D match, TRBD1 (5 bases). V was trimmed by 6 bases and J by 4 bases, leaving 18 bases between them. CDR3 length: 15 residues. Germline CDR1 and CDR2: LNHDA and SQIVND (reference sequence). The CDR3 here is CASSLGADSLYGYTF. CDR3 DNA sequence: TGTGCCAGTAGCCTAGGGGCAGACTCTCTCTATGGCTACACCTTC.

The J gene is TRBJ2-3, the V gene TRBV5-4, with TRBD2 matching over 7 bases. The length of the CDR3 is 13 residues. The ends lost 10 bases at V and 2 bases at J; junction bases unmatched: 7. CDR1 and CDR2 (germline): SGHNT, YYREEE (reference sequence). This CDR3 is CAPQRDFTDTQYF. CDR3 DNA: TGTGCCCCACAGCGGGACTTCACAGATACGCAGTATTTT.

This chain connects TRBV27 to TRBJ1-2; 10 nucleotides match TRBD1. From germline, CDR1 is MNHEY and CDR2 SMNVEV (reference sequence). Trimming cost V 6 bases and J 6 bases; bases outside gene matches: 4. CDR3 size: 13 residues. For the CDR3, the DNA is TGTGCCAGCAGACAGGACAGGGGGAATGGCTACACCTTC. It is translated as CASRQDRGNGYTF.

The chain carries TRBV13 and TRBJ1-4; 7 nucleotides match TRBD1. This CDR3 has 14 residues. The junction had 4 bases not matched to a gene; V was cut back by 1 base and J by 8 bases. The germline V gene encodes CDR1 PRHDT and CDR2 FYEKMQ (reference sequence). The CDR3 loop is CASSLDRGVEKLFF. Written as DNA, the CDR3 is TGTGCCAGCAGCTTAGACAGGGGCGTCGAAAAACTGTTTTTT.